This TCR beta chain stems from a study of regulatory T cells in long-lasting Graves disease. Through Arm-PCR of CDR3 regions and iRepertoire HTBI primers, TCR beta libraries were built. TCRdb recomputed calls from the multiplex PCR reads with MiXCR, one row per CDR3 protein. The sample lists 700,000 or so distinct CDR3 sequences, around 30% occurring once. Time point: persistent/refractory GD, antithyroid drugs over 5 years with positive TRAb. Scientists built the TCR library using RNA that was extracted from PBMCs. Study results and caveats: With some 2,800 shared public clonotypes, persistent patients exceeded new patients, who shared roughly 920.

This clonotype was observed a few times. Its antigen remains unidentified. There are 11 residues in the CDR3. Deletions cut 2 bases from V and 6 bases from J, with 5 bases between. Germline V gives CDR1 SGHTA, CDR2 FQGNSA. The V call is TRBV7-2, the J call TRBJ2-7; D remains ambiguous. Material: peripheral blood mononuclear cells (PBMCs), obtained when the disease was refractory, from a patient treated with antithyroid drugs. The origin of this receptor is a female donor with Graves disease. The DNA for the CDR3 is TGTGCCAGCAGCTTAAAAAGCGAGCAGTACTTC. Its protein product is CASSLKSEQYF.